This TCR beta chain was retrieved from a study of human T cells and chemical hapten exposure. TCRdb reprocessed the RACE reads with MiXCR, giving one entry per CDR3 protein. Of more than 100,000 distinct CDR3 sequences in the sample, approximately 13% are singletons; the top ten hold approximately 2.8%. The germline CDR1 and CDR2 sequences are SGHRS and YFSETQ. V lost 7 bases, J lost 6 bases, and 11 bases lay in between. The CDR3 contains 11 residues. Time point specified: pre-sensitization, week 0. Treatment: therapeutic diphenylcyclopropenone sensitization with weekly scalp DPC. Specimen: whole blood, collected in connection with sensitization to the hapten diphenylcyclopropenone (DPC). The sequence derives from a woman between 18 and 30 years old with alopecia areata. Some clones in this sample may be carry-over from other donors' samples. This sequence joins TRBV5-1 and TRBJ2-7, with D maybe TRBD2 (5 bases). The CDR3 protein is CASAKGGEQYF. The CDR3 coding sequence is TGCGCCAGCGCTAAAGGAGGCGAGCAGTACTTC. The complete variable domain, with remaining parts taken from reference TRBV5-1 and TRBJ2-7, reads KAGVTQTPRYLIKTRGQQVTLSCSPISGHRSVSWYQQTPGQGLQFLFEYFSETQRNKGNFPGRFSGRQFSNSRSEMNVSTLELGDSALYLCASAKGGEQYFGPGTRLTVT.